This T cell receptor (beta chain) is from a study of blood T cell repertoires in COVID-19. Looking at the study overall: Samples came from the United States, Italy and Spain, spanning acute and convalescent COVID-19. Sources were T cells, B-cell-depleted T cells, or PBMCs; the material itself was cDNA or gDNA.

This CDR3 spans 12 amino acids. The germline V and J ends were trimmed by 4 bases and 1 base, with 5 bases remaining between them. The V gene's germline CDR1 is SEHNR and CDR2 FQNEAQ (reference sequence). In the original workflow: Amplification from reference gene primers served as the basis for estimated nucleated cell counts. Measured with immunoSEQ multiplex PCR; TCRdb has only the in-frame clones, and not every one. V and J calls and clone size come straight from that table; D and trimming were deduced from the DNA. This repertoire shows 150,000 to 200,000 clones, over 85% found once; its top ten account for about 4.5%.

The rearrangement joins TRBV7-9 to TRBJ2-7; no clear D gene. The sequenced sample consisted of peripheral blood. The TCR was taken from a woman between 45 and 60 years old with acute or convalescent COVID-19. The CDR3 DNA reads as TGTGCCAGCAGCTCCATGTCCTACGAGCAGTACTTC. The encoded protein is CASSSMSYEQYF.